This T cell receptor beta chain was profiled in a study of blood T cell repertoires in COVID-19. Study context: In Cohort 3, a recovered donor had either two negative PCRs, clearance, or symptom resolution.

The cohort comprised adults aged about 18 to 90 years residing in approximately 22 US areas. Participants reported their clinical history, and cohort assignment relied on those reports. V was pared by 0 bases and J by 0 bases, with 6 bases between. The length of the CDR3 is 15 residues. Germline-derived CDR1 and CDR2 are MNHEY and SMNVEV (reference sequence). Clones were sequenced by immunoSEQ multiplex PCR, and TCRdb holds only the in-frame ones, with some missing. The sample carries under 300,000 clones, 88% recorded once. The receptor was derived from a woman aged 55 to 70 in a cohort exposed to, infected with or recovered from COVID-19 (not recorded which). Sequenced sample: PBMCs or T cells enriched from blood (not recorded which). The rearrangement uses TRBV27 and TRBJ1-3; D is undetermined. The CDR3 DNA is TGTGCCAGCAGTTTATCCGGGATCTCTGGAAACACCATATATTTT. Its protein product is CASSLSGISGNTIYF.